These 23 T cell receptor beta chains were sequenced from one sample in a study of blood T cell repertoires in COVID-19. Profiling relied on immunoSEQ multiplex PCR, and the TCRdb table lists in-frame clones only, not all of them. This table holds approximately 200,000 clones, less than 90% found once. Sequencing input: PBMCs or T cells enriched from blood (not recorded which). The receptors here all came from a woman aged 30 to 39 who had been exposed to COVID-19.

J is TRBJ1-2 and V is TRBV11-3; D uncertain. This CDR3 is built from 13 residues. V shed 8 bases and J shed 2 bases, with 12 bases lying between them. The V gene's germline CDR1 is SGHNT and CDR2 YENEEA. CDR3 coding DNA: TGTGCCAGCGCAGTGTTCCCCAACTATGGCTACACCTTC. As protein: CASAVFPNYGYTF.

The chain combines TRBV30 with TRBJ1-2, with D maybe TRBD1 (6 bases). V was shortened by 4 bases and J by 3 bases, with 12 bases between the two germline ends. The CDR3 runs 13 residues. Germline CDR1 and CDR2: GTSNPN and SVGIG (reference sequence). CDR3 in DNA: TGTGCCTGGACCCGACAGGCGTACTATGGCTACACCTTC. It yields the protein CAWTRQAYYGYTF.

Here the CDR3 DNA reads TGTGCCAGCAGCTTAGTGGACAGGAGGAACACTGAAGCTTTCTTT. Its protein product is CASSLVDRRNTEAFF. V is TRBV5-6 and J is TRBJ1-1; 7 nucleotides match TRBD1. Per the germline V gene, CDR1 is SGHDT and CDR2 is YYEEEE. This CDR3 is built from 15 residues. The trim removed 2 bases at V and 1 base at J, leaving 5 bases unmatched.

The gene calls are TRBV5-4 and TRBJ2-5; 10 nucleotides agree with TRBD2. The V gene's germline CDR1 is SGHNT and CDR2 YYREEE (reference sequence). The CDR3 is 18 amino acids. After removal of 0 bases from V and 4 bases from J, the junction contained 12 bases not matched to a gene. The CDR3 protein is CASSLAAAGGPLAETQYF. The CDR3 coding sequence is TGTGCCAGCAGCTTGGCCGCAGCGGGGGGGCCTTTGGCAGAGACCCAGTACTTC. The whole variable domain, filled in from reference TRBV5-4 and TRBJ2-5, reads ETGVTQSPTHLIKTRGQQVTLRCSSQSGHNTVSWYQQALGQGPQFIFQYYREEENGRGNFPPRFSGLQFPNYSSELNVNALELDDSALYLCASSLAAAGGPLAETQYFGPGTRLLVL.

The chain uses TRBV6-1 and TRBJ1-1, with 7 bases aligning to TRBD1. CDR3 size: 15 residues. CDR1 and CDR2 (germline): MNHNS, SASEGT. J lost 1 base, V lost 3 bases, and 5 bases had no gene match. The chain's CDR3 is CASSDQGQPNTEAFF. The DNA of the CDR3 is TGTGCCAGCAGTGACCAGGGACAGCCGAACACTGAAGCTTTCTTT.

The CDR3 spells CASGGNYGYTF. In nucleotides, the CDR3 is TGTGCCAGCGGAGGGAACTATGGCTACACCTTC. The rearrangement uses TRBV9 and TRBJ1-2; the D is unclear. The ends were cut back, 7 bases at V and 2 bases at J, with 6 bases in the middle. The CDR3 runs to 11 residues. Germline assignment: CDR1 SGDLS and CDR2 YYNGEE.

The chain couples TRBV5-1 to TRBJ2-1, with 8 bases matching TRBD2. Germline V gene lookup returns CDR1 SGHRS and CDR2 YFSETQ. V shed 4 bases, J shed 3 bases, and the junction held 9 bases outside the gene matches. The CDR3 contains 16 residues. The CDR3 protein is CASSRPTSGGYNEQFF. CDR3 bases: TGCGCCAGCAGCCGGCCCACTAGCGGCGGCTACAATGAGCAGTTCTTC.

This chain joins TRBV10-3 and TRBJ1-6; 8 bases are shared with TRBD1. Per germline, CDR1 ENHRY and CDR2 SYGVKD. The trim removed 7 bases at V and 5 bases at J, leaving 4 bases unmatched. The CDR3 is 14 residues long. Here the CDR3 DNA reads TGTGCCATCAAGCCGACAGGGGATAATTCACCCCTCCACTTT. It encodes CAIKPTGDNSPLHF.

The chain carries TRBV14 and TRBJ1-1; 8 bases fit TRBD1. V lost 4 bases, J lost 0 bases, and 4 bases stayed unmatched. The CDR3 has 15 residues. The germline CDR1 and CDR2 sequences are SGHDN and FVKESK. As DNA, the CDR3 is TGTGCCAGCAGCCTCAGGGGGCGGCTGAACACTGAAGCTTTCTTT. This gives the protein CASSLRGRLNTEAFF.

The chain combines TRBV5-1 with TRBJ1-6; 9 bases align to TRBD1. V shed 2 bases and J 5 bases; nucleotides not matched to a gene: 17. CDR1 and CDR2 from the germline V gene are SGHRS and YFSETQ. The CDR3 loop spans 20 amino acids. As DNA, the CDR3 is TGCGCCAGCAGCTTACGATCCGGGACAGGGACAAGGCGGGATAATTCACCCCTCCACTTT. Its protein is CASSLRSGTGTRRDNSPLHF.

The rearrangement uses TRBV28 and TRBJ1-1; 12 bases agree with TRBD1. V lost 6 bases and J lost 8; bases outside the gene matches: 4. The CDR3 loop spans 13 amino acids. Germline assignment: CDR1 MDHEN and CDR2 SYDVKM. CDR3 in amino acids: CASRPGQGAEAFF. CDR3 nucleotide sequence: TGTGCCAGCAGACCGGGACAGGGGGCAGAAGCTTTCTTT.

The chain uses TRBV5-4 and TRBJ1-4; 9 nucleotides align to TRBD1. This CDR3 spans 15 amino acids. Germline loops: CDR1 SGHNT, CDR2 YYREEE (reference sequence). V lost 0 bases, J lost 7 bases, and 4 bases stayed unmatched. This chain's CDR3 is CASSLGGQGAEKLFF. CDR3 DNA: TGTGCCAGCAGCTTGGGGGGACAGGGAGCTGAAAAACTGTTTTTT.

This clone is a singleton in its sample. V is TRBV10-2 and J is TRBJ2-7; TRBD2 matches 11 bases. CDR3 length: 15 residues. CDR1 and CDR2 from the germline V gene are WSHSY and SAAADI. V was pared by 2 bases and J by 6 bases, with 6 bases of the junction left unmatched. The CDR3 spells CASSEGTSGTPEQYF. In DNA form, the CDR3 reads TGCGCCAGCAGTGAGGGGACTAGCGGCACCCCCGAGCAGTACTTC.

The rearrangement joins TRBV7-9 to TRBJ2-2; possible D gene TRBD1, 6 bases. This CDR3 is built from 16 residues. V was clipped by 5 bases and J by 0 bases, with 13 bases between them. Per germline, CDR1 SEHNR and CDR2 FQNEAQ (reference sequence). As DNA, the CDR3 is TGTGCCAGCAGCACACAAGACAGGACGAACACCGGGGAGCTGTTTTTT. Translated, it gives CASSTQDRTNTGELFF.

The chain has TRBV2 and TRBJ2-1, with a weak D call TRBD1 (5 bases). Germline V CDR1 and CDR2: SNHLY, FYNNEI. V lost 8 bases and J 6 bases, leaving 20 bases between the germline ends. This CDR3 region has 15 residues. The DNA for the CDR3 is TGTGCCAGCGCCCAGGGTACCACACCCTCCAATGAGCAGTTCTTC. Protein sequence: CASAQGTTPSNEQFF.

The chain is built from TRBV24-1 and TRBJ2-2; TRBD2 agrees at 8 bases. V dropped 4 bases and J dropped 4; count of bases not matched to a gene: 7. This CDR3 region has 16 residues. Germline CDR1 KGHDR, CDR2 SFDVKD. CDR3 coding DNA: TGTGCCACCAGTGAGGCGGGACTAGTGGGCACCGGGGAGCTGTTTTTT. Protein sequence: CATSEAGLVGTGELFF.

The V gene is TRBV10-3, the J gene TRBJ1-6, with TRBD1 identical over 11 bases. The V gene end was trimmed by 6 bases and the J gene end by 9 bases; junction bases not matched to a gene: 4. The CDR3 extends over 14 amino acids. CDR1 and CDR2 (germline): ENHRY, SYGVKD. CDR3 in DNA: TGTGCCATCAGGATGGACAGGGGGCTTTCACCCCTCCACTTT. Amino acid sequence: CAIRMDRGLSPLHF.

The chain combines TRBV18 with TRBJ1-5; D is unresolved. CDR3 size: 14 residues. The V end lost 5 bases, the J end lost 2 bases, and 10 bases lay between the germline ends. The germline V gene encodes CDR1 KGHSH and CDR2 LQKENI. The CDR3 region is CASSARFGNQPQHF. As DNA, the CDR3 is TGTGCCAGCTCAGCCCGGTTCGGCAATCAGCCCCAGCATTTT. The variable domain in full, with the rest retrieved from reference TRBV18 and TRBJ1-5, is NAGVMQNPRHLVRRRGQEARLRCSPMKGHSHVYWYRQLPEEGLKFMVYLQKENIIDESGMPKERFSAEFPKEGPSILRIQQVVRGDSAAYFCASSARFGNQPQHFGDGTRLSIL.

The CDR3 is CASSSLRDRDYGYTF. In nucleotides, the CDR3 is TGTGCCAGCAGCTCGTTAAGGGACAGGGACTATGGCTACACCTTC. The chain carries TRBV5-4 and TRBJ1-2, with 9 bases identical to TRBD1. The CDR3 has 15 amino acids. With V trimmed by 3 bases and J by 3 bases, 6 bases remained unmatched. Germline values: CDR1 SGHNT, CDR2 YYREEE (reference sequence).

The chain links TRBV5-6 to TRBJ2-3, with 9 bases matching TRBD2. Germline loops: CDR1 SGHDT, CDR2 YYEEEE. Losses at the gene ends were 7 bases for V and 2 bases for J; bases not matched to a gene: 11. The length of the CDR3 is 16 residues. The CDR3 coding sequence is TGTGCCAGCGGTAGCGGGGGCCGAATCCTCACAGATACGCAGTATTTT. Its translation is CASGSGGRILTDTQYF. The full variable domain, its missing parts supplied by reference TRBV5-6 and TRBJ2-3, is DAGVTQSPTHLIKTRGQQVTLRCSPKSGHDTVSWYQQALGQGPQFIFQYYEEEERQRGNFPDRFSGHQFPNYSSELNVNALLLGDSALYLCASGSGGRILTDTQYFGPGTRLTVL.

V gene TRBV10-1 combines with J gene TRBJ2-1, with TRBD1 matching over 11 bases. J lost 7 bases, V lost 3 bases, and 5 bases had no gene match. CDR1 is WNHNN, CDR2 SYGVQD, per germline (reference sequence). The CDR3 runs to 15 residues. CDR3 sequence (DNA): TGCGCCAGCAGTGATGGGACAGGGGGTTGGAATGAGCAGTTCTTC. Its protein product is CASSDGTGGWNEQFF.

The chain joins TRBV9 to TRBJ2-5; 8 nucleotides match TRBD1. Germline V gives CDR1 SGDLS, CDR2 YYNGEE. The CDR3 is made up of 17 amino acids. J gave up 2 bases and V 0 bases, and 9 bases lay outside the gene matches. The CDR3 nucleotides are TGTGCCAGCAGCGTAGGGTGGGACAGGCAGGGGCAAGAGACCCAGTACTTC. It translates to CASSVGWDRQGQETQYF.

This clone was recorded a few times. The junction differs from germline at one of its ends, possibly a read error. The chain's CDR3 is CASSGAYGDTIYF. For the CDR3, the DNA is TGCGCCAGCAGCGGGGCTTATGGAGACACCATATATTTT. The V and J genes are TRBV5-1 and TRBJ1-3, with a weak D call TRBD1 (5 bases). The CDR3 is made up of 13 amino acids. Germline V gene lookup returns CDR1 SGHRS and CDR2 YFSETQ.